The subject of this entry is one TCR beta chain. Its antigen remains undetermined. Within one base of it there is no much larger clone, and no base qualities were kept. This sample is drawn from a study of blood T cells in healthy people across ages (dated by TCRdb to about 2015). Regarding the research as a whole: In model experiments, template switching captured about one uniquely barcoded TCR beta cDNA molecule for every two T cells. The study measured age-related changes in TCR beta repertoire diversity using deep sequencing normalized with unique cDNA molecular identifiers. The donors were divided into four age groups: young (average roughly 17 years), middle-aged (around 37), aged (about 60) and long-lived (about 90). The study analyzed two additional independent replicas of 1 million unique cDNA reads from the same blood draw for two donors, one aged 18 to 29 and one aged 80 or older. General conclusions and limits of the study: A strong correlation was found between observed TCR beta diversity and the percentage of naive T cells measured by flow cytometry. Because donor CMV infection status was unknown, age-related changes in expanded clonotypes were potentially confounded. Estimates of total diversity based on one million sequenced T cells were regarded as lower bounds and as underestimates. Since profiling was done on bulk unsorted PBMCs, naive and antigen-experienced compartments could not be conclusively compared. Compared with the aged group, more naive CD4+ T cells, fewer expanded clones and increased TCR diversity were shown by the long-lived group, suggesting age selection. As age increased, observed TCR beta diversity per million T cells dropped in a roughly linear way, and a significant reduction was already evident by age about 40.

Library construction relied on 5' RACE. The sequencing machine was an Illumina HiSeq 2500. A second PCR of about 7 to 12 cycles was run with a J-beta primer mix and a sample-barcoded 5' primer. A unique molecular identifier was introduced onto each TCR beta cDNA molecule by a template-switch 5' adaptor carrying 12 random nucleotides. Each sample yielded at least 2.5 million CDR3-containing paired-end reads. First-strand cDNA synthesis was performed from all RNA using the Mint cDNA synthesis kit, with priming by a TRBC-specific oligonucleotide. All cDNA was treated with uracil-DNA glycosylase and then went through a first 18-cycle PCR with the universal primers M1SS and BC2_uni_R. On the authors' methods: Normalization of each sample was performed by random selection of 1 million high-quality reads, each carrying a distinct molecular identifier. Reads sharing molecular identifiers were discarded rather than binned into consensus sequences. MiTCR, run with a Q25 quality threshold and the strictest error-elimination algorithm, handled CDR3 identification, clonotype clustering and error correction. A nonparametric unseen species model with Euler transformation was used to estimate a lower bound on total TCR beta diversity. TCRdb passed the public sequencing reads through fastp at Q25 and MiXCR, retaining productive beta sequences. All rows with the same CDR3 protein become a single entry with the most common DNA and genes. It is TCRdb's table, rather than the study itself, that gives the V and J calls and clone size. The sample contains approximately 780,000 distinct CDR3 sequences, 20% to 30% of them found a single time. Clones ranked in the top ten supply roughly 3.1% of the sample.

The donors were around 39 Caucasian individuals from Russia, aged roughly 6 to 100 years, who were systemically healthy. Each donor gave approximately 9.4 milliliters of peripheral blood, drawn into EDTA-treated Vacutainer tubes. Ficoll-Paque density-gradient centrifugation was used to isolate PBMCs, with at least 6.5 million obtained per sample. Total RNA was extracted from PBMCs with Trizol reagent, with at least 5 micrograms obtained per sample. The percentages of naive CD45RAhigh/CD27high T cells were determined by flow cytometry on a PBMC aliquot from every donor. These data are also associated with another study on T cells of mothers and their children. The other study reports the following: Nine systemically healthy Caucasian individuals, comprising three mothers and their six children, were included as donors. cDNA synthesis consumed the entire amount of extracted RNA, loaded at around 1.5 ug RNA in each 15 ul reaction. In the second PCR, the M1S primer added sample barcodes and 2-4 random nucleotides. Over 9.5 million TCR beta CDR3 reads were obtained for each mother, and 2.5 million to 3 million reads were obtained for each child. Thymic selection shapes the output of TCR recombination in a similar way in related and unrelated pairs, and inherited differences have a minor effect. Normalized repertoire overlap was always found to be slightly, but never significantly, higher in related mother-child pairs than in unrelated mother-child pairs. No persistent microchimeric T cell clones were found, with a detection sensitivity of 85 to 100 clones per million clonotypes. The study used deep NGS to compare TCR beta repertoires of mothers and children, seeking features distinguishing related mother-child pairs from unrelated individuals. The mean age was roughly 40 +/- 4 years for the mothers and approximately 11 +/- 4 years for the children. Libraries were sequenced on Illumina HiSeq 2000 with 100+100 nt paired-end reads after adapter ligation with NEBNext reagents. To prevent cross-contamination, the mother and child libraries were prepared a month apart and were sequenced in separate runs. Between about 500,000 and 2,300,000 distinct TCR beta clonotypes were identified per donor. Naive TCR beta clonotypes were estimated from low-frequency clonotypes matched to each donor's FACS-determined naive share, without sorting.

Sequencing used blood. This clonotype was obtained from a boy aged 10-17 years in good health.

The sequenced DNA: TGCAGTGCCCCCGGGGGGGGTGGTATTGAAAAACTGTTTTTT. It specifies CSAPGGGGIEKLFF. This chain joins TRBV20-1 to TRBJ1-4, and possibly TRBD1, on 5 matching bases. From its cysteine to its phenylalanine, the CDR3 spans 14 amino acids. Just the 42-base CDR3 DNA is kept, in frame starting at base 1. CDR1 is given as DFQATT and CDR2 as SNEGSKA, both from the germline V gene (reference sequence). The germline ends are 18 bases apart after V is trimmed by 6 bases and J by 7 bases.